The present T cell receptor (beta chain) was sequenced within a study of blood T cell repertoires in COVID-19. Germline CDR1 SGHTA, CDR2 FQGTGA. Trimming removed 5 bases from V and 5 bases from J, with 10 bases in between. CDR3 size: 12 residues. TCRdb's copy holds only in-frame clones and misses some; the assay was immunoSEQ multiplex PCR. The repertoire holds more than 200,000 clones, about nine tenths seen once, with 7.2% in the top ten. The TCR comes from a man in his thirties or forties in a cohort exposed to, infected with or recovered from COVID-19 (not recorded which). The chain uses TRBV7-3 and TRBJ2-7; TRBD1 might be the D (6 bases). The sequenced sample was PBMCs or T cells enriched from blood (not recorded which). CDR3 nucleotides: TGTGCCAGCAGCCCCGGGACAAACGAGCAGTACTTC. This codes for CASSPGTNEQYF.